This record looks at one TCR beta chain sequence and its context. The antigen is not known. The table came from immunoSEQ multiplex PCR; TCRdb's copy has only in-frame clones and leaves some out. The data contain 400,000 to 500,000 clones, more than 75% of them singletons. Germline V lookup: CDR1 MNHEY, CDR2 SVGAGI. The CDR3 extends over 14 amino acids. V was trimmed by 0 bases and J by 8 bases, leaving 13 bases between them. Treatment meaning: about 20 received Ad26.COV2.S at low or high dose, single or two shots; roughly 5 received placebo; per-sample allocation not given. Sampling was performed 63 days after the first vaccine or placebo injection. This entry belongs to a study of Ad26.COV2.S vaccination and SARS-CoV-2 variants. The overall study: Donor allocation was to the COV1001 Ad26.COV2.S trial arm. Participants got Ad26.COV2.S intramuscularly, once or twice 56 days apart.

Whole-study findings and limits: The study found higher spike-specific TCR breadth in vaccine than placebo recipients.

This receptor was identified in a person between 18 and 59 years old who received the Ad26.COV2.S COVID-19 vaccine or a placebo. This rearrangement joins TRBV6-5 to TRBJ1-1; maybe TRBD1 (5 bases). Sequencing was performed on peripheral blood, taken in a trial of Ad26.COV2.S vaccine versus placebo. CDR3 sequence (DNA): TGTGCCAGCAGTTACTCGACGTTCGGGGCCGAAGCTTTCTTT. It translates to CASSYSTFGAEAFF.